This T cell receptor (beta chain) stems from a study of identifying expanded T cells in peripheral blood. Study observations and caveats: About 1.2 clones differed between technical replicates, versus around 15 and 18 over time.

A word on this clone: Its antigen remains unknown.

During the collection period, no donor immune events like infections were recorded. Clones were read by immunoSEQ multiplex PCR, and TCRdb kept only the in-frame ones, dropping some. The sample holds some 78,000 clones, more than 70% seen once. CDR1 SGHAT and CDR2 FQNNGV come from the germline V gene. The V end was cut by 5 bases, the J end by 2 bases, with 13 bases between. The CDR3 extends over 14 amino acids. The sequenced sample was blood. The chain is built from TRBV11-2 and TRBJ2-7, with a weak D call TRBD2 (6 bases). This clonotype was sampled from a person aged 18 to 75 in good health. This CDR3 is CASSPPRGAYEQYF. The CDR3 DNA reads TGTGCCAGCAGCCCCCCTCGCGGGGCCTACGAGCAGTACTTC.